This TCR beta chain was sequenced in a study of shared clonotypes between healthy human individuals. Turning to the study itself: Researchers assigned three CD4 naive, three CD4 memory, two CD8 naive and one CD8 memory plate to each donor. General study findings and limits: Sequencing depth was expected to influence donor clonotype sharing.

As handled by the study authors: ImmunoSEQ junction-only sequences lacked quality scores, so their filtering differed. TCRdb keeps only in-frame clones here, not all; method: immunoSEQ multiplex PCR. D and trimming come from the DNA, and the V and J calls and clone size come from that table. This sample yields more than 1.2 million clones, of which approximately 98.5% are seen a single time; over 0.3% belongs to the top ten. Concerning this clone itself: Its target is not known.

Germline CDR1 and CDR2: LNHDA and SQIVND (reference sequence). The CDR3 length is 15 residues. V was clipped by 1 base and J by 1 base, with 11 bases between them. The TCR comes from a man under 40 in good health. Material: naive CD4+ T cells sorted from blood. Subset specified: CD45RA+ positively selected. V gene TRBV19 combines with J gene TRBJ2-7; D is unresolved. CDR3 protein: CASSIGAVNSYEQYF. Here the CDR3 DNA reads TGTGCCAGTAGTATAGGGGCGGTGAATTCCTACGAGCAGTACTTC.